The next 21 T cell receptor beta chains were all read from a single sample in a study of spatial heterogeneity in lung cancer. One entry per CDR3 protein results from TCRdb running MiXCR on the 5' RACE reads. The sample has several thousand distinct CDR3 sequences; around 12% are singletons. Time point reported: sample taken at primary tumor resection. Findings and limits, study-wide: Expanded intratumoral alpha and beta TCR counts tracked tumor mutation counts.

Their antigens are not known. The sequencing here drew on lung tumor tissue, taken at surgery. The receptors here all came from a male donor with early-stage non-small cell lung cancer.

A remark on this clonotype: This beta chain represents an off-target read in a library built for alpha chains; its size is of limited meaning. The rearrangement uses TRBV28 and TRBJ2-6; no reliable D call. The CDR3 is 17 amino acids. Germline V lookup: CDR1 MDHEN, CDR2 SYDVKM. V was pared by 4 bases and J by 0 bases, with 13 bases between. The CDR3 DNA is TGTGCCAGCAGTTCTGGAAGAGGTCGCTCTGGGGCCAACGTCCTGACTTTC. This gives the protein CASSSGRGRSGANVLTF.

Concerning this clonotype itself: This beta chain was picked up by a library intended for alpha chains and is off target, so its count carries little meaning. This rearrangement joins TRBV25-1 to TRBJ1-5; 8 positions agree with TRBD1. CDR3 length: 14 residues. CDR1 MGHDK and CDR2 SYGVNS come from the germline V gene. After removal of 4 bases from V and 6 bases from J, the junction contained 5 bases not matched to a gene. Here the CDR3 reads CASSGTGKGQPQHF. CDR3 coding DNA: TGTGCCAGCAGTGGGACAGGGAAGGGTCAGCCCCAGCATTTT.

This clonotype is classed as medium-sized. This beta chain is a stray sequence in a library constructed for alpha chains; its clone size is not meaningful. The chain joins TRBV7-6 to TRBJ1-2, with D possibly matching TRBD1 (6 bases). This CDR3 has 15 amino acids. Trimming took 5 bases from V and 7 from J, leaving 20 bases between them. The germline CDR1 and CDR2 sequences are SGHVS and FNYEAQ. In DNA, the CDR3 is TGTGCCAGCAGCCTACAGGGCGCTGAGGGGGGTGGCTACACCTTC. Its protein product is CASSLQGAEGGGYTF.

This clonotype is classed as medium-sized. Since it is a stray read in a library aimed at alpha chains, this beta chain has a size that is not meaningful. This chain links TRBV5-1 with TRBJ2-5, with TRBD2 matching over 10 bases. The CDR3 has 15 amino acids. J was trimmed by 1 base and V by 0 bases; bases with no gene match: 0. Germline values: CDR1 SGHRS, CDR2 YFSETQ. DNA for the CDR3: TGCGCCAGCAGCTTGGGACTAGCGGGCCAAGAGACCCAGTACTTC. Amino acids: CASSLGLAGQETQYF.

On this clonotype itself: Because the library targeted alpha chains, this beta chain is an off-target read whose size means little. The chain couples TRBV7-9 to TRBJ1-1; D unresolved. The CDR3 loop spans 20 amino acids. Looked up from germline, CDR1 is SEHNR and CDR2 is FQNEAQ (reference sequence). Between the trimmed V and J ends, which lost 0 bases and 1 base, there was a span of 24 bases. CDR3 sequence: CASSLARFGDRVCGNTEAFF. The CDR3 coding sequence is TGTGCCAGCAGCTTAGCGAGGTTTGGGGATAGGGTTTGTGGGAACACTGAAGCTTTCTTT.

Comment on this clonotype: This beta chain lies outside the target of a library built for alpha chains; its clone size means little. This chain joins TRBV4-2 and TRBJ2-1; 13 bases are shared with TRBD2. V lost 3 bases, J lost 8 bases, and 13 bases stayed unmatched. The V gene's germline CDR1 is LGHNA and CDR2 YNFKEQ. The CDR3 has 18 residues. The CDR3 nucleotides are TGTGCCAGCAGCCAGGAAACTAGCGGGAGGGCCGTATTCTATGAGCAGTTCTTC. It specifies CASSQETSGRAVFYEQFF.

About this clonotype itself: This beta chain is off target for a library built for alpha chains, so its abundance means little. The rearrangement joins TRBV6-5 to TRBJ2-3, with a possible D match to TRBD2 (6 bases). The germline V and J ends were trimmed by 6 bases and 0 bases, with 19 bases remaining between them. Germline V CDR1 and CDR2: MNHEY, SVGAGI. The CDR3 has 17 amino acids. The CDR3 sequence: CASRPGLQAVSTDTQYF. In DNA, the CDR3 is TGTGCCAGCAGGCCGGGACTCCAGGCTGTGAGCACAGATACGCAGTATTTT.

This clonotype was counted a few times. The library was designed around alpha chains, so this beta chain is a stray read whose abundance carries little weight. The chain is built from TRBV29-1 and TRBJ1-1; possible D gene TRBD1, 5 bases. Germline values: CDR1 SQVTM, CDR2 ANQGSEA. With 3 bases removed from V and 5 bases from J, the gap between germline ends came to 13 bases. The CDR3 contains 13 residues. CDR3 loop: CSVEGVRRTEAFF. CDR3 bases: TGCAGCGTTGAGGGGGTGAGGAGAACTGAAGCTTTCTTT. The whole variable domain, remainder taken from reference TRBV29-1 and TRBJ1-1, is SAVISQKPSRDICQRGTSLTIQCQVDSQVTMMFWYRQQPGQSLTLIATANQGSEATYESGFVIDKFPISRPNLTFSTLTVSNMSPEDSSIYLCSVEGVRRTEAFFGQGTRLTVV.

Concerning this clonotype: Since it is a stray read in a library aimed at alpha chains, this beta chain has a size that is not meaningful. This chain links TRBV11-2 with TRBJ2-3, with 7 bases identical to TRBD1. V trimming: 5 bases; J trimming: 0 bases; junction bases outside the gene matches: 5. The CDR3 has 15 residues. CDR1 is SGHAT, CDR2 FQNNGV, per germline. The CDR3 spells CASSRGQSSTDTQYF. DNA of the CDR3: TGTGCCAGCAGCAGGGGACAGTCTAGCACAGATACGCAGTATTTT.

This clonotype was seen repeatedly, ten times or more. This beta chain slipped into a library made for alpha chains as a stray read, so its size is not meaningful. This rearrangement joins TRBV5-1 to TRBJ2-7; 11 bases match TRBD2. V shed 2 bases, J shed 3 bases, and the junction held 7 bases outside the gene matches. Germline V CDR1 and CDR2: SGHRS, YFSETQ. This CDR3 comprises 16 residues. CDR3 residues: CASSFRLAGQDYEQYF. The CDR3 coding sequence is TGCGCCAGCAGCTTCAGACTAGCGGGGCAAGACTACGAGCAGTACTTC.

This clonotype has a count of ten or more. A library made for alpha chains picked up this beta chain off target, so its size means little. The chain employs TRBV28 and TRBJ1-4, with a possible D match to TRBD1 (5 bases). Trimming stripped 5 bases from V and 6 bases from J, with 16 bases between. The CDR3 is made up of 15 amino acids. Germline V gene data show CDR1 as MDHEN and CDR2 as SYDVKM. CDR3 loop: CASSPLRGRHEKLFF. In nucleotides, the CDR3 is TGTGCCAGCAGTCCCCTCCGGGGCAGACATGAAAAACTGTTTTTT. Full variable domain (missing parts from reference TRBV28 and TRBJ1-4): DVKVTQSSRYLVKRTGEKVFLECVQDMDHENMFWYRQDPGLGLRLIYFSYDVKMKEKGDIPEGYSVSREKKERFSLILESASTNQTSMYLCASSPLRGRHEKLFFGSGTQLSVL.

This clonotype was recorded at least ten times. For a library built for alpha chains, this beta chain is a stray read; little rests on its size. The genes are TRBV5-1 and TRBJ2-3; the D is unclear. Germline CDR1 is SGHRS and CDR2 is YFSETQ. Trimming removed 2 bases at V and 0 bases at J, with 10 bases between. This CDR3 spans 15 amino acids. CDR3 in amino acids: CASSFRTESTDTQYF. Here the CDR3 DNA reads TGCGCCAGCAGCTTCAGGACGGAAAGCACAGATACGCAGTATTTT.

As concerns this clonotype: Little can be read into the size of this beta chain, an off-target read in a library designed for alpha chains. V usage is TRBV20-1 and J usage is TRBJ1-6; 10 nucleotides match TRBD1. The length of the CDR3 is 14 residues. The V gene end was trimmed by 6 bases and the J gene end by 6 bases; junction bases not matched to a gene: 5. Germline values: CDR1 DFQATT, CDR2 SNEGSKA (reference sequence). DNA for the CDR3: TGCAGTGCCTACGGGACAGGGGTTAATTCACCCCTCCACTTT. This gives the protein CSAYGTGVNSPLHF.

In this sample, this clonotype turned up many times. With the library built for alpha chains, this beta chain is off target and its frequency is not meaningful. The chain carries TRBV4-2 and TRBJ2-5, with 10 bases aligning to TRBD1. V lost 5 bases to trimming and J lost 3 bases; unmatched junction nucleotides: 3. CDR3 length: 14 residues. Germline lookup yields CDR1 LGHNA and CDR2 YNFKEQ. In nucleotides, the CDR3 is TGTGCCAGCAGCAGGGACAGGGGAGAAGAGACCCAGTACTTC. Amino acids: CASSRDRGEETQYF.

This clonotype was seen a few times. This beta chain came through as a stray read in a library set up for alpha chains, and its size says little. The V and J genes are TRBV9 and TRBJ1-5; D call uncertain. The ends were cut back, 0 bases at V and 2 bases at J, with 9 bases in the middle. There are 15 residues in the CDR3. CDR1 and CDR2 (germline): SGDLS, YYNGEE. CDR3 protein: CASSVGVAGNQPQHF. Here the CDR3 DNA reads TGTGCCAGCAGCGTAGGGGTGGCAGGCAATCAGCCCCAGCATTTT.

The sample holds many counts of this clonotype. Found in a library prepared for alpha chains, this beta chain is an off-target read, and its abundance has little meaning. The rearrangement links TRBV7-9 to TRBJ1-2; TRBD1 agrees at 10 bases. CDR3 length: 17 residues. J lost 3 bases, V lost 4 bases, and 11 bases had no gene match. Germline V CDR1 and CDR2: SEHNR, FQNEAQ (reference sequence). The DNA of the CDR3 is TGTGCCAGCAGCTCTTTCCGGGACAGGGGCTTCTACTATGGCTACACCTTC. Its protein product is CASSSFRDRGFYYGYTF.

This clonotype is labeled medium-sized. This beta chain appears as a stray read in a library generated for alpha chains; its size is not informative. The chain employs TRBV6-5 and TRBJ1-1, with 9 bases aligning to TRBD1. With V trimmed by 6 bases and J by 6 bases, 2 bases remained unmatched. Germline loops: CDR1 MNHEY, CDR2 SVGAGI. The CDR3 has 12 residues. In DNA form, the CDR3 reads TGTGCCAGCAGCAGGACAGGGGCTGAAGCTTTCTTT. Protein: CASSRTGAEAFF.

This clonotype is medium-sized within its sample. The junction differs from germline at one of its ends, possibly a read error. This beta chain is off target for a library built for alpha chains, so its abundance means little. This chain connects TRBV6-2 or TRBV6-3 to TRBJ2-7, with TRBD2 identical over 12 bases. This CDR3 is built from 12 residues. CDR1 is MNHEY, CDR2 SVGEGT, per germline. CDR3 region: CASSEGLAGFHF. As DNA, the CDR3 is TGTGCCAGCAGCGAAGGACTAGCGGGGTTCCACTTC.

This clonotype qualifies as medium-sized. Since the library was made to target alpha chains, this beta chain is a stray read and its abundance is not meaningful. The chain couples TRBV20-1 to TRBJ2-1; D may be TRBD1 (6 bases). The germline V and J ends were trimmed by 5 bases and 6 bases, with 14 bases remaining between them. The CDR3 is made up of 13 amino acids. Germline CDR1 is DFQATT and CDR2 is SNEGSKA (reference sequence). As DNA, the CDR3 is TGCAGTGCTCGAACGGACAGATCCAATGAGCAGTTCTTC. Residues: CSARTDRSNEQFF.

This clonotype was recorded at least ten times. This beta chain is an off-target read within a library intended for alpha chains, so its frequency means little. The chain carries TRBV12-3 or TRBV12-4 and TRBJ1-2; no firm D call. Trimming stripped 2 bases from V and 5 bases from J, with 12 bases between. The CDR3 length is 14 residues. The CDR3 region is CASSLSGSLYGYTF. CDR3 in DNA: TGTGCCAGCAGTTTAAGTGGCAGCCTGTATGGCTACACCTTC.

This clonotype was detected many times. For a library built for alpha chains, this beta chain is a stray read; little rests on its size. This chain links TRBV4-2 with TRBJ2-5; D not certain. Deletions cut 4 bases from V and 2 bases from J, with 17 bases between. This CDR3 has 16 amino acids. Germline CDR1 LGHNA, CDR2 YNFKEQ. DNA of the CDR3: TGTGCCAGCAGCCCTCTTGCAGGCGGTCATCAAGAGACCCAGTACTTC. Translating gives CASSPLAGGHQETQYF.